This T cell receptor (beta chain) was profiled in a study of T cell changes during pregnancy in multiple sclerosis. Turning to this clone: The same CDR3 is also encoded by other DNA sequences in this sample.

Clones were read by immunoSEQ multiplex PCR, and TCRdb kept only the in-frame ones, dropping some. The data contain about 110,000 clones, roughly nine tenths of them singletons. The length of the CDR3 is 15 residues. Per the germline V gene, CDR1 is SGHRS and CDR2 is YFSETQ. V lost 2 bases to trimming and J lost 3 bases; unmatched junction nucleotides: 4. The receptor was derived from a female donor with multiple sclerosis, enrolled in a pregnancy study. The sequencing here drew on peripheral blood, taken before pregnancy. This chain joins TRBV5-1 and TRBJ2-7; 11 positions agree with TRBD2. The CDR3: CASSFGTSGDYEQYF. The CDR3 DNA reads as TGCGCCAGCAGCTTCGGGACTAGCGGTGACTACGAGCAGTACTTC.